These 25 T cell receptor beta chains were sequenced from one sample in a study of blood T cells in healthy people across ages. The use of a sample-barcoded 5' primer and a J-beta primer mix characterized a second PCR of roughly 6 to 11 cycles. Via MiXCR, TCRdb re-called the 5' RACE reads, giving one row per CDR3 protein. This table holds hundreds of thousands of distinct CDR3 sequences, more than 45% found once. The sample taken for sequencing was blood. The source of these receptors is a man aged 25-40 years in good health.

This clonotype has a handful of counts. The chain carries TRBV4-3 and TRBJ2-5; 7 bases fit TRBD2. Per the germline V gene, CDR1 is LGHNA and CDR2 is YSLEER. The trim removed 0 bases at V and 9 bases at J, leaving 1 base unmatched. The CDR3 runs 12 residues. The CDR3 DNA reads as TGCGCCAGCAGCCAAGAGGGGGGGGCCCAGTACTTC. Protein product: CASSQEGGAQYF.

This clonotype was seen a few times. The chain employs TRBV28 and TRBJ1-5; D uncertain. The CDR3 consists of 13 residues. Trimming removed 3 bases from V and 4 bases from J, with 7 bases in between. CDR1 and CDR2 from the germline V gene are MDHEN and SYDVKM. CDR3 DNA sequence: TGTGCCAGCAGTTTTATCCTAAATCAGCCCCAGCATTTT. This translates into CASSFILNQPQHF.

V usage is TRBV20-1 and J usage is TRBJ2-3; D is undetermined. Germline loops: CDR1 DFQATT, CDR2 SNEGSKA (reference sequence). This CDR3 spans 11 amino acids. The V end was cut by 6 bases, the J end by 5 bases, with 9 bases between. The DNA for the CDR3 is TGCAGTGCCCTGCAAGGAGATACGCAGTATTTT. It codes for CSALQGDTQYF.

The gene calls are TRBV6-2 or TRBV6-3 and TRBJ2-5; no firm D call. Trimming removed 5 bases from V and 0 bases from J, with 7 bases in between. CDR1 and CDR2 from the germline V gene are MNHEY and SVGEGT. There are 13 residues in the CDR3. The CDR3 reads CASSRDNQETQYF. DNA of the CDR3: TGTGCCAGCAGTAGAGACAACCAAGAGACCCAGTACTTC.

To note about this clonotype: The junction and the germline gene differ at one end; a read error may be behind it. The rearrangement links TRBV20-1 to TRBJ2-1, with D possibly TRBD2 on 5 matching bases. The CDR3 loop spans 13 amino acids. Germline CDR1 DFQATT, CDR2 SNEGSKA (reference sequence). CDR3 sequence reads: CSALQDSYNERFF. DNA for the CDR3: TGCAGTGCCTTGCAGGACTCCTACAATGAGCGGTTCTTC.

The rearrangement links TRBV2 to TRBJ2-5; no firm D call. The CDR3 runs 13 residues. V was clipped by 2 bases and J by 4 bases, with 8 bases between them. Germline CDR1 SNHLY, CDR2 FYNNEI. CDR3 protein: CASSERVAETQYF. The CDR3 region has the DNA TGTGCCAGCAGTGAACGGGTGGCAGAGACCCAGTACTTC.

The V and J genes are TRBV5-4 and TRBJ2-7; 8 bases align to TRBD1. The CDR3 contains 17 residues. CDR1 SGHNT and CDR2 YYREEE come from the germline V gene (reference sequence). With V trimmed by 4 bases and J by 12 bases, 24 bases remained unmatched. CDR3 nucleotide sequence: TGTGCCAGCAGCCCCCCGACAGACGGACAGGGAGAGAAGACAAGGTACTTC. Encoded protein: CASSPPTDGQGEKTRYF.

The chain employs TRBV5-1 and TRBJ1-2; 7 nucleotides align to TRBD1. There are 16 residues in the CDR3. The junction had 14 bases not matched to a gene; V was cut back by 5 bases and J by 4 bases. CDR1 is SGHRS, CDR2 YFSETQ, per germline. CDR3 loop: CASSISNYRGGYGYTF. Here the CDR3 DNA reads TGCGCCAGCAGTATATCGAACTACAGGGGCGGCTATGGCTACACCTTC.

CDR3 loop: CASSRGQVNEKLFF. The CDR3 region has the DNA TGTGCCAGCAGCCGAGGACAGGTTAATGAAAAACTGTTTTTT. The genes are TRBV7-2 and TRBJ1-4; TRBD1 aligns across 7 bases. Per germline, CDR1 SGHTA and CDR2 FQGNSA. J gave up 4 bases and V 5 bases, and 4 bases lay outside the gene matches. The length of the CDR3 is 14 residues.

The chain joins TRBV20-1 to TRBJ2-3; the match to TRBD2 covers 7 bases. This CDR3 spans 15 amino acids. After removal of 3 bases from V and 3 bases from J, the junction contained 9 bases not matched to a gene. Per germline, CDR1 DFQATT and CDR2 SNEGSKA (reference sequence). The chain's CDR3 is CSASNSGLGTDTQYF. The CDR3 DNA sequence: TGCAGTGCTAGTAACTCAGGACTAGGAACAGATACGCAGTATTTT.

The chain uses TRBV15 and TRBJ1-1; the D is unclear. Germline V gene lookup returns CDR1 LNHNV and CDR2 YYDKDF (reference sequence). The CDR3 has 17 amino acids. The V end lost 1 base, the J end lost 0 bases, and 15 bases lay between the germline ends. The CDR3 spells CATSRALIPSMNTEAFF. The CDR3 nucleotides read TGTGCCACCAGCAGAGCCCTTATCCCGTCGATGAACACTGAAGCTTTCTTT.

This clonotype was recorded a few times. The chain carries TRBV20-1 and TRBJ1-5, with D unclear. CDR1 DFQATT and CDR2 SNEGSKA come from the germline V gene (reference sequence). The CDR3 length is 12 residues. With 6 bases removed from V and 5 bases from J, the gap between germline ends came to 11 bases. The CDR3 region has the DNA TGCAGTGCCGACGGACCTTATCAGCCCCAGCATTTT. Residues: CSADGPYQPQHF.

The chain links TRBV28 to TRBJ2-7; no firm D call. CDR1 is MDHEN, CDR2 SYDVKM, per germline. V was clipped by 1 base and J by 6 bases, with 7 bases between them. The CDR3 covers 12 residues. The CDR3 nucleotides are TGTGCCAGCAGTTTATATCGGGCCGAGCAGTACTTC. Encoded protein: CASSLYRAEQYF. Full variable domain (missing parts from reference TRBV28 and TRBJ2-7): DVKVTQSSRYLVKRTGEKVFLECVQDMDHENMFWYRQDPGLGLRLIYFSYDVKMKEKGDIPEGYSVSREKKERFSLILESASTNQTSMYLCASSLYRAEQYFGPGTRLTVT.

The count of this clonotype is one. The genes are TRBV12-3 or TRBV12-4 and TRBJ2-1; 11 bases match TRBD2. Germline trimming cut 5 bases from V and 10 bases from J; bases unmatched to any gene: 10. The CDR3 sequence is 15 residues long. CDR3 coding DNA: TGTGCCAGCAGTGGGGTTGGGACTAGCGGTAGGGAGCAGTTCTTC. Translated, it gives CASSGVGTSGREQFF.

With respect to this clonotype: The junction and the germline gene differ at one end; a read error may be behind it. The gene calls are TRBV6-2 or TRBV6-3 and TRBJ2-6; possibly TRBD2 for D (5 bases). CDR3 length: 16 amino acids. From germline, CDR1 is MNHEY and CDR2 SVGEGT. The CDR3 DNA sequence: TGTGCCAACAGTGGTATGTCGGGGTCTGGGGCCAACGTCCTGACTTTC. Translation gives CANSGMSGSGANVLTF.

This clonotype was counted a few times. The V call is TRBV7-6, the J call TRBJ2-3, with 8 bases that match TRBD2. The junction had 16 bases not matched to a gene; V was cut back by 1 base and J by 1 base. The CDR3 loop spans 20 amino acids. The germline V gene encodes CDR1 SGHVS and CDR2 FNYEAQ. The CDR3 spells CASSLGPRGERGKRTDTQYF. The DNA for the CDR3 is TGTGCCAGCAGCTTAGGGCCCAGGGGTGAGCGGGGGAAACGCACAGATACGCAGTATTTT.

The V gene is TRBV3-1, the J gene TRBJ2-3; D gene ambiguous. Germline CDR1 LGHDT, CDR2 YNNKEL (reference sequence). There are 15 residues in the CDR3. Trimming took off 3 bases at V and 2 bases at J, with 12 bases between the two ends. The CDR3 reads CASSQGGEDTDTQYF. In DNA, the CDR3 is TGTGCCAGCAGCCAGGGCGGAGAAGACACAGATACGCAGTATTTT.

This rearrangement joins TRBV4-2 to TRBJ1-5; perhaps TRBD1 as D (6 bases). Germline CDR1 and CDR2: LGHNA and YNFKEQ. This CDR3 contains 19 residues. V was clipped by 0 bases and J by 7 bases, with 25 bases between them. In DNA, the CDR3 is TGTGCCAGCAGCCAAGATCAGGGGACCGAGGCCTCGACGGGGCAGCCCCAGCATTTT. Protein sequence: CASSQDQGTEASTGQPQHF.

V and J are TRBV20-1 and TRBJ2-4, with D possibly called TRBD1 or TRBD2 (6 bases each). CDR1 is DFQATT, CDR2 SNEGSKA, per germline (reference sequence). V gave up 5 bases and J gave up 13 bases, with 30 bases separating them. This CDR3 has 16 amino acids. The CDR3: CSAPPFGGFGDNEQYF. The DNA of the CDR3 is TGCAGTGCTCCCCCATTCGGGGGCTTCGGGGACAATGAGCAGTACTTC.

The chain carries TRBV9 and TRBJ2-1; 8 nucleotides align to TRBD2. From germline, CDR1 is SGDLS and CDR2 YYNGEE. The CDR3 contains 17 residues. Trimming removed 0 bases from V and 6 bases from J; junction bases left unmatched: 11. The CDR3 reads CASSVVGSGGPGNEQFF. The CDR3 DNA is TGTGCCAGCAGCGTAGTAGGGAGCGGGGGCCCGGGCAATGAGCAGTTCTTC.

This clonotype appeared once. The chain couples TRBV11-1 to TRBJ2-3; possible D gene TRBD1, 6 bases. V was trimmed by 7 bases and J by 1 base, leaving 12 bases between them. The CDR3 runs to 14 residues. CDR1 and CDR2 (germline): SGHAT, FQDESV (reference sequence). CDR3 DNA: TGTGCCAGCACCCCGGACAGAGGCACAGATACGCAGTATTTT. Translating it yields CASTPDRGTDTQYF.

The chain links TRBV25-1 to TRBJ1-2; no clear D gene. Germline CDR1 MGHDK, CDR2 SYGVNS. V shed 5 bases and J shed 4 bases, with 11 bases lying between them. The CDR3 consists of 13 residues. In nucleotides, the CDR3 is TGTGCCAGCAGTCCGACCGCTAGCTATGGCTACACCTTC. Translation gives CASSPTASYGYTF.

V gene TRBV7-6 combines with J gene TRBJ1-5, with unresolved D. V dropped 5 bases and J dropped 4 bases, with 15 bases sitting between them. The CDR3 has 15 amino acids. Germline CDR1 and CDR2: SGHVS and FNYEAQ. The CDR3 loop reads CASSQSPDDNQPQHF. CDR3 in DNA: TGTGCCAGCAGCCAGAGCCCTGACGATAATCAGCCCCAGCATTTT.

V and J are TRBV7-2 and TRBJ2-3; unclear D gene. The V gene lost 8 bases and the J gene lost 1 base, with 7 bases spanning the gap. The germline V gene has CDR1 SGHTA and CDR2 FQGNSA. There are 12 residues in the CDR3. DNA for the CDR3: TGTGCCAGCCAGGCGCGCACAGATACGCAGTATTTT. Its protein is CASQARTDTQYF.

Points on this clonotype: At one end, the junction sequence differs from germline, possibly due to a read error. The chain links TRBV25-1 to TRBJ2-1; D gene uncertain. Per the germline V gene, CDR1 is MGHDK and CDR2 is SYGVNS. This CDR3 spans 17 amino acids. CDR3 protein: CASSEYFHTTSYNAQFF. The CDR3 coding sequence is TGTGCCAGCAGTGAATATTTCCACACAACCTCCTACAATGCGCAGTTCTTC.